At least ten counts were recorded for the clone carrying this T cell receptor (beta chain). This entry belongs to a study of T cells in Graves' hyperthyroidism and ophthalmopathy. Patients with uncontrolled infections, other autoimmune diseases, pregnancy or lactation were excluded. The CDR3 has 14 amino acids. The V end was cut by 5 bases, the J end by 5 bases, with 15 bases between. Per germline, CDR1 MDHEN and CDR2 SYDVKM. There were TCR beta CDR3 regions amplified from RNA transcripts. The HTBI primer set served for first-round RT-PCR of the TCR CDR3. TCRdb reanalysed the multiplex PCR reads using MiXCR and keeps one entry per CDR3 protein. The table has some 490,000 distinct CDR3 sequences, roughly 15% seen once.

Sequencing was done on a sample of blood. This clonotype was sampled from a woman in her 30s with Graves' ophthalmopathy. The chain recombines TRBV28 with TRBJ2-5; D is possibly TRBD2 (6 bases). CDR3 DNA sequence: TGTGCCAGCAGTCCTAGCGATCCGATCGAGACCCAGTACTTC. Translated, it gives CASSPSDPIETQYF.